The 23 T cell receptor beta chains given below trace back to one sample, sequenced in a study of blood T cell repertoires in COVID-19. TCRdb's table, derived via immunoSEQ multiplex PCR, lists solely in-frame clones and lacks some. Among around 200,000 clones listed, 75% to 90% were seen once. The sequenced sample was PBMCs or T cells enriched from blood (not recorded which). These receptors were collected from a man aged 35 to 55 who had recovered from COVID-19.

The CDR3: CASSLETRGGDSPLHF. In DNA, the CDR3 is TGTGCCAGCAGTTTAGAGACAAGGGGCGGGGATTCACCCCTCCACTTT. The rearrangement uses TRBV28 and TRBJ1-6; tentative D call: TRBD1 (5 bases). Germline CDR1 MDHEN, CDR2 SYDVKM. The CDR3 extends over 16 amino acids. V lost 2 bases and J lost 8, with 16 bases in between.

The V and J genes are TRBV5-1 and TRBJ2-5; 8 positions agree with TRBD2. CDR3 length: 15 residues. After removal of 0 bases from V and 4 bases from J, the junction contained 5 bases not matched to a gene. Germline V gene lookup returns CDR1 SGHRS and CDR2 YFSETQ. The CDR3 DNA follows: TGCGCCAGCAGCTTGGCATCTAGCGGGCGAGAGACCCAGTACTTC. Amino acid sequence: CASSLASSGRETQYF.

This chain connects TRBV23-1 to TRBJ1-5, with D uncertain. TRBV23-1 is an open reading frame, and its role is uncertain. The germline V and J ends were trimmed by 0 bases and 0 bases, with 12 bases remaining between them. The CDR3 totals 17 residues. The CDR3 DNA follows: TGCGCCAGCAGTCAATCGTGCAGGCCTTATAGCAATCAGCCCCAGCATTTT. Its translation: CASSQSCRPYSNQPQHF.

The chain combines TRBV5-1 with TRBJ1-2; D possibly corresponds to TRBD1 (5 bases). With 3 bases removed from V and 3 bases from J, the gap between germline ends came to 9 bases. This CDR3 has 13 residues. Per germline, CDR1 SGHRS and CDR2 YFSETQ. CDR3 sequence: CASSSQGDYGYTF. The CDR3 DNA reads as TGCGCCAGCAGCTCCCAAGGGGACTATGGCTACACCTTC.

Only one count was recorded for this clone. The chain is built from TRBV9 and TRBJ2-2; D perhaps matches TRBD1 (5 bases). The V and J ends lost 2 bases and 5 bases respectively, with 7 bases between them. In germline, CDR1 is SGDLS, CDR2 YYNGEE. This CDR3 comprises 13 residues. The CDR3 DNA reads as TGTGCCAGCAGCGTTACAGGTACCGGGGAGCTGTTTTTT. It yields the protein CASSVTGTGELFF.

The CDR3: CASSLYNAQGGELFF. The DNA of the CDR3 is TGTGCCAGCAGTCTATATAACGCGCAGGGCGGGGAGCTGTTTTTT. The rearrangement links TRBV6-5 to TRBJ2-2; a weak D match, TRBD1 (5 bases). This CDR3 is built from 15 residues. V shed 5 bases and J shed 7 bases, with 17 bases lying between them. From germline, CDR1 is MNHEY and CDR2 SVGAGI.

Only a few counts were recorded for this clone. The gene calls are TRBV2 and TRBJ1-5; D unresolved. Germline CDR1 is SNHLY and CDR2 is FYNNEI. V was cut by 5 bases and J by 7 bases, with 12 bases left in between. The length of the CDR3 is 13 residues. The CDR3 sequence: CASSWASRQPQHF. The DNA of the CDR3 is TGTGCCAGCAGTTGGGCTTCCAGGCAGCCCCAGCATTTT.

The chain uses TRBV5-1 and TRBJ1-1, with a weak D call TRBD1 (5 bases). This CDR3 contains 14 residues. CDR1 SGHRS and CDR2 YFSETQ come from the germline V gene. V lost 4 bases and J lost 1, with 11 bases in between. The CDR3 nucleotides are TGCGCCAGCAGCGTCGGGGGGTCGAACACTGAAGCTTTCTTT. It encodes CASSVGGSNTEAFF.

This clone was detected once. J is TRBJ1-5 and V is TRBV28; D not resolved. CDR1 and CDR2 from the germline V gene are MDHEN and SYDVKM. This CDR3 region has 15 residues. Trimming cost V 3 bases and J 0 bases, with 9 bases left between them. The chain's CDR3 is CASSFGRSSNQPQHF. In DNA, the CDR3 is TGTGCCAGCAGTTTTGGCAGGTCTAGCAATCAGCCCCAGCATTTT.

CDR3 nucleotide sequence: TGTGCCAGCAGCTGGGGACAGACTGAAGCTTTCTTT. This sequence encodes CASSWGQTEAFF. The rearrangement uses TRBV5-6 and TRBJ1-1; 7 bases map to TRBD1. The CDR3 spans 12 residues. V lost 3 bases, J lost 5 bases, and 1 base stayed unmatched. From germline, CDR1 is SGHDT and CDR2 YYEEEE.

This clone has a handful of counts. The gene calls are TRBV10-1 and TRBJ2-7; TRBD2 aligns across 9 bases. The junction had 7 bases not matched to a gene; V was cut back by 3 bases and J by 4 bases. CDR1 is WNHNN, CDR2 SYGVQD, per germline (reference sequence). The CDR3 is 15 residues long. CDR3 sequence: CASSETAGGPYEQYF. DNA for the CDR3: TGCGCCAGCAGTGAAACGGCGGGAGGGCCTTACGAGCAGTACTTC.

This chain uses TRBV28 with TRBJ1-5; 8 bases are a match to TRBD1. With 8 bases clipped from V and 7 bases from J, the junction kept 7 bases outside the gene matches. CDR3 length: 13 residues. CDR1 is MDHEN and CDR2 is SYDVKM in the germline V gene. CDR3 nucleotides: TGTGCCAGCGCTGACAGGGGTAAACAGCCCCAGCATTTT. Translating gives CASADRGKQPQHF.

This clone was seen repeatedly, ten times or more. The J gene is TRBJ2-7, the V gene TRBV30; D unclear. The germline V gene encodes CDR1 GTSNPN and CDR2 SVGIG (reference sequence). There are 11 residues in the CDR3. Trimming cost V 4 bases and J 0 bases, with 4 bases left between them. The CDR3 DNA is TGTGCCTGGACAGACTCCTACGAGCAGTACTTC. Protein product: CAWTDSYEQYF.

The rearrangement uses TRBV10-1 and TRBJ2-7; 9 bases match TRBD1. The CDR3 extends over 16 amino acids. CDR1 WNHNN and CDR2 SYGVQD come from the germline V gene (reference sequence). The trim removed 3 bases at V and 5 bases at J, leaving 11 bases unmatched. The CDR3 is CASSELGQGNVDEQYF. The DNA of the CDR3 is TGCGCCAGCAGTGAACTTGGACAGGGGAACGTGGACGAGCAGTACTTC.

The V call is TRBV27, the J call TRBJ2-5; D might be TRBD2 (6 bases). V was shortened by 8 bases and J by 5 bases, with 24 bases between the two germline ends. CDR1 MNHEY and CDR2 SMNVEV come from the germline V gene (reference sequence). This CDR3 is built from 16 residues. The CDR3 DNA follows: TGTGCCAGCGCTCCTTCGGGAGCGGGTCTGGCTGAGACCCAGTACTTC. Encoded protein: CASAPSGAGLAETQYF.

The chain has TRBV3-1 (or the pseudogene TRBV3-2) and TRBJ2-7; TRBD2 aligns across 8 bases. V lost 3 bases, J lost 4 bases, and 5 bases stayed unmatched. The CDR3 has 14 amino acids. The germline V gene has CDR1 LGHDT and CDR2 YNNKEL (reference sequence). The chain's CDR3 is CASSQSGSPYEQYF. CDR3 sequence (DNA): TGTGCCAGCAGCCAGAGCGGGAGTCCTTACGAGCAGTACTTC.

The chain carries TRBV29-1 and TRBJ1-1, with 9 bases aligning to TRBD1. Per germline, CDR1 SQVTM and CDR2 ANQGSEA. The CDR3 is 11 residues long. J lost 8 bases, V lost 5 bases, and 3 bases had no gene match. The CDR3 sequence is CSVPDRGEAFF. CDR3 sequence (DNA): TGCAGCGTTCCGGACAGGGGCGAAGCTTTCTTT. Variable domain in full (rest from reference TRBV29-1 and TRBJ1-1): SAVISQKPSRDICQRGTSLTIQCQVDSQVTMMFWYRQQPGQSLTLIATANQGSEATYESGFVIDKFPISRPNLTFSTLTVSNMSPEDSSIYLCSVPDRGEAFFGQGTRLTVV.

This clone was detected only a few times. The chain has TRBV27 and TRBJ1-1; D not resolved. V was trimmed by 6 bases and J by 4 bases, leaving 24 bases between them. CDR3 length: 17 amino acids. Germline V gene sequence: CDR1 MNHEY, CDR2 SMNVEV (reference sequence). The CDR3, as DNA: TGTGCCAGCAGCGAGATCCCCCTCGAGAAGTGGAGCACTGAAGCTTTCTTT. This codes for CASSEIPLEKWSTEAFF.

This clone appeared a few times. V and J are TRBV19 and TRBJ1-5; possible D gene TRBD1, 6 bases. Trimming shortened V by 5 bases and J by 5 bases, and 22 bases separated the two germline ends. This CDR3 has 17 residues. CDR1 LNHDA and CDR2 SQIVND come from the germline V gene (reference sequence). The CDR3 DNA reads TGTGCCAGTAGTCCGCAACAAACAGGGAATCGGCATCAGCCCCAGCATTTT. This sequence encodes CASSPQQTGNRHQPQHF.

The rearrangement uses TRBV29-1 and TRBJ2-2, with D possibly being TRBD2 (5 bases). The CDR3 totals 16 residues. V lost 7 bases to trimming and J lost 4 bases, with 22 bases between them. Germline CDR1 is SQVTM and CDR2 is ANQGSEA. Here the CDR3 reads CSALRQAGLPTGELFF. DNA of the CDR3: TGCAGCGCTCTACGTCAGGCAGGACTTCCCACCGGGGAGCTGTTTTTT.

The chain is built from TRBV7-3 and TRBJ2-2; tentative D call: TRBD2 (5 bases). The V end lost 5 bases, the J end lost 4 bases, and 14 bases lay between the germline ends. Germline assignment: CDR1 SGHTA and CDR2 FQGTGA. The CDR3 sequence is 15 residues long. CDR3 sequence (DNA): TGTGCCAGCAGCGCTCTGACGGGGTCCACCGGGGAGCTGTTTTTT. It translates to CASSALTGSTGELFF.

This clone appeared a single time. This chain joins TRBV30 and TRBJ2-2; TRBD1 is a possible D gene (6 bases). V lost 8 bases and J lost 5, with 12 bases in between. This CDR3 contains 12 residues. From germline, CDR1 is GTSNPN and CDR2 SVGIG (reference sequence). Here the CDR3 reads CASYRVTGELFF. CDR3 nucleotide sequence: TGTGCCAGCTACAGGGTTACCGGGGAGCTGTTTTTT.

V and J are TRBV9 and TRBJ1-2, with 9 bases identical to TRBD1. The germline V gene has CDR1 SGDLS and CDR2 YYNGEE. J lost 4 bases, V lost 3 bases, and 4 bases had no gene match. CDR3 length: 14 amino acids. The CDR3 here is CASSARDRVYGYTF. DNA for the CDR3: TGTGCCAGCAGCGCCCGGGACAGGGTCTATGGCTACACCTTC.